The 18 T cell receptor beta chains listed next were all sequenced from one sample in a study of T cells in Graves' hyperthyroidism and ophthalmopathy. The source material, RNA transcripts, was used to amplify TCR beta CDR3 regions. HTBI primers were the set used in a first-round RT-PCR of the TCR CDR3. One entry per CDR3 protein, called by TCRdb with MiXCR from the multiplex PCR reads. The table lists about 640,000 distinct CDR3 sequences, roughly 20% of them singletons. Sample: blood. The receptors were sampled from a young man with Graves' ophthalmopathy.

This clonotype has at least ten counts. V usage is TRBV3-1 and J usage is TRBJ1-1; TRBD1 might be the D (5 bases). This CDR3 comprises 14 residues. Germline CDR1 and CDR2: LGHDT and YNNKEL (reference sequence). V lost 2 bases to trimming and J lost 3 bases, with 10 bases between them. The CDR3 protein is CASSQYDRDTEAFF. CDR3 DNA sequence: TGTGCCAGCAGCCAATACGACAGAGACACTGAAGCTTTCTTT.

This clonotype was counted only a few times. The CDR3 is CASSPRDTRQGGDNEQFF. The CDR3, as DNA: TGTGCCAGCAGTCCCCGGGACACTCGACAGGGAGGAGACAATGAGCAGTTCTTC. This chain joins TRBV28 and TRBJ2-1; a weak D match, TRBD1 (7 bases). Germline values: CDR1 MDHEN, CDR2 SYDVKM. The CDR3 totals 18 residues. The V gene lost 5 bases and the J gene lost 5 bases, with 25 bases spanning the gap.

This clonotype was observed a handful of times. The CDR3: CSFGGSEADTQYF. In DNA form, the CDR3 reads TGCAGCTTCGGGGGGTCCGAGGCAGATACGCAGTATTTT. V is TRBV20-1 and J is TRBJ2-3, with 7 bases identical to TRBD2. Per the germline V gene, CDR1 is DFQATT and CDR2 is SNEGSKA (reference sequence). The CDR3 has 13 residues.

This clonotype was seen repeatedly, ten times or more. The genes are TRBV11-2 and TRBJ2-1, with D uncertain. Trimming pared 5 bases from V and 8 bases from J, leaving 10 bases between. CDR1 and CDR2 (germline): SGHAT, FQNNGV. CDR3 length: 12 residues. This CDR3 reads CASSLAGYEQFF. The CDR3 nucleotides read TGTGCCAGCAGCCTTGCCGGATATGAGCAGTTCTTC.

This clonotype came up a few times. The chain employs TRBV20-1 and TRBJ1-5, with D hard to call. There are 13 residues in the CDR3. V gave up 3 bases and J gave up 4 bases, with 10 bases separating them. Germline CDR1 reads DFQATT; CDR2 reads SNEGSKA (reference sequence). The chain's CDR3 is CSARGPTNQPQHF. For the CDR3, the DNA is TGCAGTGCTAGGGGCCCCACGAATCAGCCCCAGCATTTT.

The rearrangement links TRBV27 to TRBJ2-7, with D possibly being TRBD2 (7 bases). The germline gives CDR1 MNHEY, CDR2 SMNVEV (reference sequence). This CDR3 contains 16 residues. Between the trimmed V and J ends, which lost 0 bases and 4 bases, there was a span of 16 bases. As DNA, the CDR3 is TGTGCCAGCAGTTTATCGGGCGGGGGCAGGAGGTACGAGCAGTACTTC. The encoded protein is CASSLSGGGRRYEQYF.

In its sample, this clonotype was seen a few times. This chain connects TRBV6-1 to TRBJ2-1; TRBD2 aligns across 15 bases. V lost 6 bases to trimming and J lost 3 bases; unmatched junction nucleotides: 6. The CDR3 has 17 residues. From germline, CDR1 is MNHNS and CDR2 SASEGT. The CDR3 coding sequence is TGTGCCAGCAGGCGGACTAGCGGGAGGGCCAGCTACAATGAGCAGTTCTTC. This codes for CASRRTSGRASYNEQFF.

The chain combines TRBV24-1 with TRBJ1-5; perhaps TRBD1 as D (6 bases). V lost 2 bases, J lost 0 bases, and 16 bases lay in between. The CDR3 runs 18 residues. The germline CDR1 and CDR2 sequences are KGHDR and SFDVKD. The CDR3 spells CATSDWHRVSYSNQPQHF. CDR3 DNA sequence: TGTGCCACCAGTGATTGGCACAGGGTTTCTTATAGCAATCAGCCCCAGCATTTT.

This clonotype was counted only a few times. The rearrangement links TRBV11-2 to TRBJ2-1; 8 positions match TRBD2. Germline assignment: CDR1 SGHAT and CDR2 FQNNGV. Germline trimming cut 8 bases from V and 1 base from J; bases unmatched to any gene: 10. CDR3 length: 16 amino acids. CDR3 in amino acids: CASYRRAGASYNEQFF. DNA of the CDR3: TGTGCCAGCTATAGGCGAGCGGGAGCGTCCTACAATGAGCAGTTCTTC.

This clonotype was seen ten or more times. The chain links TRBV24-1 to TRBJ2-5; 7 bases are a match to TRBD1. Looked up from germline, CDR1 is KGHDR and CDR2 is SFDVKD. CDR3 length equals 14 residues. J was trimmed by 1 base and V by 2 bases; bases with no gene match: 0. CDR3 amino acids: CATSDWDSQETQYF. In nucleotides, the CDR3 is TGTGCCACCAGTGATTGGGACAGCCAAGAGACCCAGTACTTC.

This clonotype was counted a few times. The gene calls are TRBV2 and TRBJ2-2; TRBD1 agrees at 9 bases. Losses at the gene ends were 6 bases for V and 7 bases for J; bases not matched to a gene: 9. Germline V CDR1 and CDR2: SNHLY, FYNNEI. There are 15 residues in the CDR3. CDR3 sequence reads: CASRRDRDRVGELFF. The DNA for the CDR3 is TGTGCCAGCAGGCGGGACAGGGATAGAGTCGGGGAGCTGTTTTTT.

DNA for the CDR3: TGCAGTGCTAGGTCCGGGGGCTATGGCAATCAGCCCCAGCATTTT. It codes for CSARSGGYGNQPQHF. This chain uses TRBV20-1 with TRBJ1-5; a possible D gene is TRBD1 (6 bases). This CDR3 spans 15 amino acids. V gave up 3 bases and J gave up 2 bases, with 14 bases separating them. The V gene's germline CDR1 is DFQATT and CDR2 SNEGSKA (reference sequence).

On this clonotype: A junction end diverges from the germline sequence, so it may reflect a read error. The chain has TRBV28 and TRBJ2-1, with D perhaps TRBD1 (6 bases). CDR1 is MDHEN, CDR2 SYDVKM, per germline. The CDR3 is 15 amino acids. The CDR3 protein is CDSSLGSGQYNEQFF. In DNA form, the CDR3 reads TGTGACAGCAGCTTAGGTTCCGGACAGTACAATGAGCAGTTCTTC.

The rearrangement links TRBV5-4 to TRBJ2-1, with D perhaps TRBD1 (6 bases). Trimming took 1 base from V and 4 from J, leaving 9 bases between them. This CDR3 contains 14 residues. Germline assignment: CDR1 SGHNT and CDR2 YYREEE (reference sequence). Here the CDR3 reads CASSLSGQYNEQFF. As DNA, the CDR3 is TGTGCCAGCAGCTTGTCGGGACAATACAATGAGCAGTTCTTC.

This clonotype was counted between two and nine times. CDR3 sequence: CASSLRRGSEQFF. CDR3 nucleotides: TGTGCCAGCAGCTTAAGACGGGGGAGTGAGCAGTTCTTC. This chain connects TRBV7-3 to TRBJ2-1; possible D gene TRBD2, 6 bases. This CDR3 comprises 13 residues. Germline loops: CDR1 SGHTA, CDR2 FQGTGA. Between the trimmed V and J ends, which lost 1 base and 9 bases, there was a span of 10 bases.

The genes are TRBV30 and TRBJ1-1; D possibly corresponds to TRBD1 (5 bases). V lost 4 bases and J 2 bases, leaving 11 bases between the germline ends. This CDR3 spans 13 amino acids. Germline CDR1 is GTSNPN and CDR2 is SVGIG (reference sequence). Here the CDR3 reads CAWTLTGNTEAFF. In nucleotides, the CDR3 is TGTGCCTGGACCTTAACAGGAAACACTGAAGCTTTCTTT.

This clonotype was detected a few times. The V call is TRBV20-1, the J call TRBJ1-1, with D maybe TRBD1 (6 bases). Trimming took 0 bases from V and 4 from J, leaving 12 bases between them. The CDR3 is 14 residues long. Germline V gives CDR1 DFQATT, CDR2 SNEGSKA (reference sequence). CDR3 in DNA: TGCAGTGCTAGAGACAGGGGACGTGGCACTGAAGCTTTCTTT. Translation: CSARDRGRGTEAFF.

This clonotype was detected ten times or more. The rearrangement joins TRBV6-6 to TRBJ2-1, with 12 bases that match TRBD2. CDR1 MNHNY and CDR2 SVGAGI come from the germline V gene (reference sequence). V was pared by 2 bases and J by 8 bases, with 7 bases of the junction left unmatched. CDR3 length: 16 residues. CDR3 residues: CASSYRLAGVGDEQFF. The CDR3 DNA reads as TGTGCCAGCAGTTACAGACTAGCGGGAGTAGGCGATGAGCAGTTCTTC.